Listed here is a single TCR beta chain. A second PCR, run for about 7 to 11 cycles, used a sample-barcoded 5' primer plus a J-beta primer mix. TCRdb reprocessed the 5' RACE reads with MiXCR, giving one entry per CDR3 protein. The sample has around 1.5 million distinct CDR3 sequences, around 35% seen once. The data originate from a study of blood T cells in healthy people across ages. Germline assignment: CDR1 MNHEY and CDR2 SMNVEV (reference sequence). This CDR3 is 17 amino acids long. V lost 7 bases to trimming and J lost 5 bases, with 24 bases between them. Sequencing used blood. This chain joins TRBV27 and TRBJ2-1, with D tentatively TRBD1 or TRBD2 (5 bases each). The clonotype was recovered from a woman aged 25 to 39 in good health. CDR3 nucleotides: TGTGCCAGCACCCATTTTAGAGTCGGGGACCTGAACAATGAGCAGTTCTTC. Protein sequence: CASTHFRVGDLNNEQFF.